This T cell receptor beta chain was profiled in a study of beta chain features in type 1 diabetes. Purity (above 98%) was reached by all sorted populations. All of the isolated RNA was reverse transcribed, so expressed TCRB transcripts were sequenced. Samples of naive, central memory and regulatory T cells yielded a mean of about 3.57 million reads. The repertoire was sequenced with immunoSEQ multiplex PCR; TCRdb's copy has only in-frame clones and lacks some. The sample lists a few hundred thousand clones, around 9.6% occurring once. Study findings and constraints: TCRB CDR3 length was moderately but significantly reduced in all four CD4+ subsets of Type 1 diabetes patients. Fewer insertions but more deletions were seen at VDJ junctions in type 1 diabetes patients.

This clone has a handful of counts. Its target is not known. The CDR3 is 16 residues long. Germline V gives CDR1 SGHTA, CDR2 FQGNSA. Trimming removed 1 base from V and 0 bases from J, with 11 bases in between. What was sequenced was central memory CD4+ T cells from blood. V usage is TRBV7-2 and J usage is TRBJ2-3, with D perhaps being TRBD1 or TRBD2 (5 bases each). The source of this sequence is a young man with type 1 diabetes. The DNA for the CDR3 is TGTGCCAGCAGCTTAGGCAGGGACCTTAGCACAGATACGCAGTATTTT. Translated, it gives CASSLGRDLSTDTQYF.